The rows below give T cell receptor beta chains drawn from one sample of a study of OX40 agonist ivuxolimab in advanced cancers. Produced via immunoSEQ multiplex PCR; TCRdb's table is partial and in-frame only. The repertoire has about 59,000 clones, about 87% of them found once; the top ten carry about 0.41%. The starting material was CD4+ or CD8+ T cells sorted from blood, obtained in a trial of the OX40 agonist ivuxolimab. The receptors derive from an adult with an advanced solid tumor such as melanoma, head and neck, liver or kidney cancer. The CDR3 runs from the conserved cysteine through the conserved F or W. Fields, in order: CDR3 protein, CDR3 DNA, V gene, D gene, clone size, J gene. The D gene is left open where the match is weak. Expanded clones are given a class, and other clones once, few, many or no size at all.

cdr3_aa: CASRAPGPRYNEQFF
cdr3_nt: TGTGCCAGCAGAGCGCCGGGACCCCGGTACAATGAGCAGTTCTTC
v_call: TRBV11-2
d_call: -
clone_size: once
j_call: TRBJ2-1

cdr3_aa: CAISELGQGARETQYF
cdr3_nt: TGTGCCATCAGTGAGTTGGGGCAGGGGGCGCGGGAGACCCAGTACTTC
v_call: TRBV10-3
d_call: TRBD1
clone_size: -
j_call: TRBJ2-5

cdr3_aa: CAWVGGGTEAFF
cdr3_nt: TGTGCCTGGGTTGGAGGGGGGACTGAAGCTTTCTTT
v_call: TRBV30
d_call: -
clone_size: -
j_call: TRBJ1-1

cdr3_aa: CASSLGLAVAGTQYF
cdr3_nt: TGTGCCAGCAGCTTAGGACTAGCGGTAGCGGGGACCCAGTACTTC
v_call: TRBV7-8
d_call: TRBD2
clone_size: -
j_call: TRBJ2-5

cdr3_aa: CASRGQVNEQYF
cdr3_nt: TGTGCCAGCAGGGGACAGGTCAACGAGCAGTACTTC
v_call: TRBV10-3
d_call: TRBD1
clone_size: -
j_call: TRBJ2-7

cdr3_aa: CASSQSGHRGRDEQFF
cdr3_nt: TGCGCCAGCAGCCAATCGGGACATCGAGGTCGGGATGAGCAGTTCTTC
v_call: TRBV4-1
d_call: -
clone_size: -
j_call: TRBJ2-1

cdr3_aa: CASSVGQDRYYEQYF
cdr3_nt: TGTGCCAGCAGCGTGGGGCAAGACCGCTACTACGAGCAGTACTTC
v_call: TRBV9
d_call: -
clone_size: -
j_call: TRBJ2-7

cdr3_aa: CASSQVVLFGNTIYF
cdr3_nt: TGCGCCAGCAGCCAAGTGGTTCTGTTCGGGAACACCATATATTTT
v_call: TRBV4-1
d_call: -
clone_size: -
j_call: TRBJ1-3

cdr3_aa: CAISESPVLRRGYQPQHF
cdr3_nt: TGTGCCATCAGTGAGTCCCCCGTCTTACGAAGGGGGTACCAGCCCCAGCATTTT
v_call: TRBV10-3
d_call: -
clone_size: -
j_call: TRBJ1-5

cdr3_aa: CASGEGSAGNTIYF
cdr3_nt: TGTGCTAGTGGTGAGGGGTCGGCTGGAAACACCATATATTTT
v_call: TRBV12-5
d_call: -
clone_size: -
j_call: TRBJ1-3

cdr3_aa: CASSLVTNEQFF
cdr3_nt: TGTGCCAGCAGCTTAGTCACCAATGAGCAGTTCTTC
v_call: TRBV7-9
d_call: -
clone_size: -
j_call: TRBJ2-1

cdr3_aa: CASSLIEGLAGASDTQYF
cdr3_nt: TGTGCCAGCAGCTTAATAGAGGGACTAGCGGGAGCTTCAGATACGCAGTATTTT
v_call: TRBV7-9
d_call: TRBD2
clone_size: -
j_call: TRBJ2-3

cdr3_aa: CAWSGQGALEQYF
cdr3_nt: TGTGCCTGGAGTGGGCAGGGGGCGCTTGAGCAGTACTTC
v_call: TRBV30
d_call: TRBD1
clone_size: -
j_call: TRBJ2-7

cdr3_aa: CASSQVVGRRGDNEQFF
cdr3_nt: TGCGCCAGCAGCCAAGTGGTGGGGCGGAGAGGGGACAATGAGCAGTTCTTC
v_call: TRBV4-1
d_call: -
clone_size: -
j_call: TRBJ2-1

cdr3_aa: CASSLGVQIETQYF
cdr3_nt: TGCGCCAGCAGCTTGGGGGTACAGATAGAGACCCAGTACTTC
v_call: TRBV5-1
d_call: -
clone_size: -
j_call: TRBJ2-5

cdr3_aa: CASSPRLALAGDQYF
cdr3_nt: TGTGCCAGCAGCCCACGCCTCGCACTAGCGGGGGACCAGTACTTC
v_call: TRBV9
d_call: TRBD2
clone_size: -
j_call: TRBJ2-5

cdr3_aa: CAWNPGRVRGGNTIYF
cdr3_nt: TGTGCCTGGAACCCCGGGAGGGTCCGAGGTGGAAACACCATATATTTT
v_call: TRBV30
d_call: -
clone_size: -
j_call: TRBJ1-3

cdr3_aa: CASSLQFSNQPQHF
cdr3_nt: TGTGCCAGCAGCTTACAGTTTAGCAATCAGCCCCAGCATTTT
v_call: TRBV7-6
d_call: -
clone_size: -
j_call: TRBJ1-5

cdr3_aa: CASSSSSPYEQYF
cdr3_nt: TGTGCCAGCAGCTCATCCAGCCCCTACGAGCAGTACTTC
v_call: TRBV7-9
d_call: -
clone_size: -
j_call: TRBJ2-7

cdr3_aa: CASSQFRAIWWQFF
cdr3_nt: TGTGCCAGCAGCCAATTTAGGGCCATTTGGTGGCAGTTCTTC
v_call: TRBV16
d_call: -
clone_size: -
j_call: TRBJ2-1

cdr3_aa: CASSDQGNTEAFF
cdr3_nt: TGTGCCAGCAGTGATCAGGGGAACACTGAAGCTTTCTTT
v_call: TRBV2
d_call: -
clone_size: -
j_call: TRBJ1-1

cdr3_aa: CASTGGRNEQYF
cdr3_nt: TGTGCCAGTACTGGAGGGCGGAACGAGCAGTACTTC
v_call: TRBV19
d_call: -
clone_size: -
j_call: TRBJ2-7

cdr3_aa: CASSQDPRYNEKLFF
cdr3_nt: TGCGCCAGCAGCCAAGATCCCCGCTATAATGAAAAACTGTTTTTT
v_call: TRBV4-1
d_call: -
clone_size: -
j_call: TRBJ1-4

cdr3_aa: CASSLVQGGGTEAFF
cdr3_nt: TGCGCCAGCAGCTTGGTACAGGGGGGTGGCACTGAAGCTTTCTTT
v_call: TRBV5-1
d_call: TRBD1
clone_size: -
j_call: TRBJ1-1

cdr3_aa: CAINEENSGNTIYF
cdr3_nt: TGTGCCATCAACGAGGAAAACTCTGGAAACACCATATATTTT
v_call: TRBV10-3
d_call: -
clone_size: -
j_call: TRBJ1-3

cdr3_aa: CASSEHREAGELFF
cdr3_nt: TGCGCCAGCAGTGAACACAGGGAGGCCGGGGAGCTGTTTTTT
v_call: TRBV10-1
d_call: -
clone_size: -
j_call: TRBJ2-2

cdr3_aa: CASSLGGPEQYF
cdr3_nt: TGTGCCAGCAGCTTGGGGGGCCCCGAGCAGTACTTC
v_call: TRBV5-4
d_call: -
clone_size: -
j_call: TRBJ2-7

cdr3_aa: CASSPRGSYGNTIYF
cdr3_nt: TGCGCCAGCAGTCCGAGGGGCAGCTATGGAAACACCATATATTTT
v_call: TRBV10-1
d_call: -
clone_size: -
j_call: TRBJ1-3

cdr3_aa: CASSLDAGGGREAFF
cdr3_nt: TGCGCCAGCAGCTTGGATGCCGGGGGCGGACGAGAAGCTTTCTTT
v_call: TRBV5-1
d_call: -
clone_size: -
j_call: TRBJ1-1

cdr3_aa: CASSVRGGTDTQYF
cdr3_nt: TGTGCCAGCAGCGTCCGTGGGGGAACAGATACGCAGTATTTT
v_call: TRBV5-4
d_call: -
clone_size: -
j_call: TRBJ2-3

cdr3_aa: CASSRLAGGLGEQFF
cdr3_nt: TGTGCCAGTAGTAGACTAGCGGGGGGGCTCGGTGAGCAGTTCTTC
v_call: TRBV19
d_call: TRBD2
clone_size: -
j_call: TRBJ2-1

cdr3_aa: CASSQLGLAYNEQFF
cdr3_nt: TGCGCCAGCAGCCAATTGGGACTAGCCTACAATGAGCAGTTCTTC
v_call: TRBV5-1
d_call: TRBD2
clone_size: -
j_call: TRBJ2-1

cdr3_aa: CASSERQGKYEKLFF
cdr3_nt: TGTGCCAGCAGTGAACGACAGGGCAAATATGAAAAACTGTTTTTT
v_call: TRBV6-4
d_call: TRBD1
clone_size: few
j_call: TRBJ1-4

cdr3_aa: CASSGGNIAGGPGTGELFF
cdr3_nt: TGTGCCAGTAGTGGCGGGAATATAGCGGGAGGGCCGGGTACCGGGGAGCTGTTTTTT
v_call: TRBV19
d_call: TRBD2
clone_size: -
j_call: TRBJ2-2

cdr3_aa: CASSFRVLLDTQYF
cdr3_nt: TGCGCCAGCAGCTTCAGGGTACTGCTGGATACGCAGTATTTT
v_call: TRBV5-1
d_call: -
clone_size: -
j_call: TRBJ2-3

cdr3_aa: CATSRGEAGGYNEQFF
cdr3_nt: TGTGCCACCAGCAGAGGGGAAGCGGGGGGCTACAATGAGCAGTTCTTC
v_call: TRBV15
d_call: TRBD2
clone_size: -
j_call: TRBJ2-1

cdr3_aa: CASTQGDTQYF
cdr3_nt: TGTGCCAGCACCCAAGGGGATACGCAGTATTTT
v_call: TRBV11-2
d_call: -
clone_size: -
j_call: TRBJ2-3

cdr3_aa: CASSPGRGSGTGHNEQFF
cdr3_nt: TGTGCCAGCAGCCCCGGTCGTGGTAGCGGTACGGGGCACAATGAGCAGTTCTTC
v_call: TRBV7-2
d_call: -
clone_size: -
j_call: TRBJ2-1

cdr3_aa: CASSLVAGGYYNEQFF
cdr3_nt: TGTGCCAGCAGCTTGGTAGCGGGAGGATATTACAATGAGCAGTTCTTC
v_call: TRBV5-4
d_call: TRBD2
clone_size: few
j_call: TRBJ2-1

cdr3_aa: CASSEENGSAQYF
cdr3_nt: TGTGCCAGCAGTGAAGAAAACGGGTCGGCGCAGTATTTT
v_call: TRBV25-1
d_call: -
clone_size: once
j_call: TRBJ2-3

cdr3_aa: CASSLDNHSNQPQHF
cdr3_nt: TGTGCCAGCAGCCTGGACAATCATAGCAATCAGCCCCAGCATTTT
v_call: TRBV11-1
d_call: -
clone_size: -
j_call: TRBJ1-5

cdr3_aa: CASSHTGGWTGELFF
cdr3_nt: TGTGCCAGCAGCCATACAGGGGGCTGGACCGGGGAGCTGTTTTTT
v_call: TRBV6-5
d_call: TRBD1
clone_size: -
j_call: TRBJ2-2

cdr3_aa: CASGFPWAEKLFF
cdr3_nt: TGTGCCAGCGGTTTTCCCTGGGCGGAAAAACTGTTTTTT
v_call: TRBV6-5
d_call: -
clone_size: -
j_call: TRBJ1-4

cdr3_aa: CASSLGGTSGIRQETQYF
cdr3_nt: TGCGCCAGCAGCTTGGGGGGGACTAGCGGGATCAGGCAAGAGACCCAGTACTTC
v_call: TRBV5-1
d_call: TRBD2
clone_size: -
j_call: TRBJ2-5

cdr3_aa: CASSDSGTGTQYF
cdr3_nt: TGTGCCAGCAGTGACTCAGGTACTGGGACGCAGTATTTT
v_call: TRBV6-4
d_call: -
clone_size: -
j_call: TRBJ2-3

cdr3_aa: CASTPLLSASSYEQYF
cdr3_nt: TGTGCCAGCACCCCTTTATTGTCCGCTTCCTCCTACGAGCAGTACTTC
v_call: TRBV28
d_call: -
clone_size: -
j_call: TRBJ2-7